The 5 T cell receptor beta chains reported below all come from one sample, sequenced in a study of OX40 agonist ivuxolimab in advanced cancers. The data were produced by immunoSEQ multiplex PCR, yet TCRdb's version contains in-frame clones alone and is incomplete. The profile covers approximately 98,000 clones, with 84% appearing a single time and roughly 5% taken by the ten largest. The sample consisted of CD4+ or CD8+ T cells sorted from blood, taken in a trial of the OX40 agonist ivuxolimab. Source of these receptors: an adult with an advanced solid tumor such as melanoma, head and neck, liver or kidney cancer.

The genes are TRBV28 and TRBJ2-5; D is perhaps TRBD1 or TRBD2 (5 bases each). V dropped 6 bases and J dropped 1 base, with 9 bases sitting between them. The CDR3 runs 13 residues. Germline V gives CDR1 MDHEN, CDR2 SYDVKM. The chain's CDR3 is CASRSGAQETQYF. CDR3 sequence (DNA): TGTGCCAGCAGGTCCGGGGCCCAAGAGACCCAGTACTTC.

The V call is TRBV7-9, the J call TRBJ2-2; either TRBD1 or TRBD2 may fit D (5 bases each). The CDR3 runs 17 residues. V dropped 0 bases and J dropped 1 base, with 12 bases sitting between them. The germline CDR1 and CDR2 sequences are SEHNR and FQNEAQ (reference sequence). CDR3 sequence: CASSLALGTGNTGELFF. As DNA, the CDR3 is TGTGCCAGCAGCTTAGCGCTAGGGACGGGGAACACCGGGGAGCTGTTTTTT.

This chain links TRBV6-1 with TRBJ1-2; 7 bases align to TRBD1. Looked up from germline, CDR1 is MNHNS and CDR2 is SASEGT. This CDR3 has 12 amino acids. The V segment lost 4 bases and the J segment 5 bases; nucleotides outside the gene matches: 1. The CDR3 is CASSAQGYGYTF. In nucleotides, the CDR3 is TGTGCCAGCAGTGCACAGGGGTATGGCTACACCTTC.

V gene TRBV5-1 combines with J gene TRBJ2-3, with 7 bases matching TRBD2. The CDR3 sequence is 18 residues long. The ends lost 0 bases at V and 2 bases at J; junction bases unmatched: 12. CDR1 and CDR2 from the germline V gene are SGHRS and YFSETQ. This CDR3 is CASSLANASGKPTDTQYF. The CDR3 bases are TGCGCCAGCAGCTTGGCCAACGCTAGCGGAAAGCCCACAGATACGCAGTATTTT.

CDR3 residues: CASSLTGQGARGYTF. DNA of the CDR3: TGTGCCAGCAGTTTAACCGGACAGGGGGCAAGAGGCTACACCTTC. The chain uses TRBV28 and TRBJ1-2, with TRBD1 identical over 11 bases. Trimming cost V 2 bases and J 8 bases; bases outside gene matches: 7. Germline lookup yields CDR1 MDHEN and CDR2 SYDVKM. The CDR3 sequence is 15 residues long.